Shown below are 26 T cell receptor beta chains from a single sample sequenced in a study of metastatic and nonmetastatic thyroid tumors. Through MiXCR, TCRdb re-clonotyped the PCR reads. The repertoire includes some 93,000 clones, roughly 13% of them detected once, and about 11% sits in the top ten. Treatment of any kind had been given to no patient before thyroid surgery. The sequenced sample was blood. These receptors all come from a female donor with papillary thyroid cancer or a benign thyroid nodule (not recorded which). Some clones in this sample may be carry-over from other donors' samples.

This clone was counted ten times or more. V usage is TRBV29-1 and J usage is TRBJ2-2; 7 bases align to TRBD1. V trimming: 5 bases; J trimming: 1 base; junction bases outside the gene matches: 1. The CDR3 totals 13 residues. Germline lookup yields CDR1 SQVTM and CDR2 ANQGSEA. The CDR3 region is CSVSGGNTGELFF. CDR3 nucleotide sequence: TGCAGCGTTTCAGGGGGGAACACCGGGGAGCTGTTTTTT.

This clone was picked up a small number of times. This chain links TRBV12-3 or TRBV12-4 with TRBJ2-2; D is possibly TRBD1 or TRBD2 (5 bases each). The CDR3 loop spans 15 amino acids. Trimming left V 6 bases short and J 10 bases short, with 21 bases between. CDR3 in amino acids: CASRLGPPNTLELFF. The CDR3 region has the DNA TGTGCCAGCAGGTTGGGACCGCCCAACACCCTGGAGCTGTTTTTT.

This clone was seen at least ten times. This chain links TRBV28 with TRBJ2-3, with D unclear. The CDR3 extends over 12 amino acids. In germline, CDR1 is MDHEN, CDR2 SYDVKM. V lost 2 bases and J lost 7, with 7 bases in between. This CDR3 reads CASSLRGNTQYF. In DNA form, the CDR3 reads TGTGCCAGCAGTTTAAGAGGAAATACGCAGTATTTT.

In this sample, this clone turned up many times. The chain uses TRBV6-2 or TRBV6-3 and TRBJ2-1; D gene ambiguous. CDR3 length: 14 residues. Deletions cut 8 bases from V and 3 bases from J, with 14 bases between. The germline V gene has CDR1 MNHEY and CDR2 SVGEGT. CDR3: CASGKGLNYNEQFF. DNA of the CDR3: TGTGCCAGCGGTAAAGGGCTAAACTACAATGAGCAGTTCTTC.

This clone has ten or more counts. This chain uses TRBV28 with TRBJ1-1; D call uncertain. V lost 4 bases and J 0 bases, leaving 12 bases between the germline ends. This CDR3 contains 15 residues. Germline CDR1 and CDR2: MDHEN and SYDVKM. The CDR3 protein is CASSSPIGMNTEAFF. CDR3 in DNA: TGTGCCAGCAGTTCCCCAATTGGGATGAACACTGAAGCTTTCTTT.

This clone has a count of ten or more. The chain has TRBV20-1 and TRBJ1-4, with 8 nucleotides matching TRBD1. The CDR3 contains 15 residues. The junction had 13 bases not matched to a gene; V was cut back by 6 bases and J by 7 bases. Germline loops: CDR1 DFQATT, CDR2 SNEGSKA (reference sequence). The CDR3 sequence is CSAPKAGTGLEKLFF. As DNA, the CDR3 is TGCAGTGCCCCAAAAGCCGGGACAGGACTTGAAAAACTGTTTTTT.

At least ten counts were recorded for this clone. The CDR3, as DNA: TGCAGCGTAGAAACTCTAGCGGGACACGGGGAAAAACTGTTTTTT. Amino acids: CSVETLAGHGEKLFF. The chain links TRBV29-1 to TRBJ1-4; D is perhaps TRBD1 (6 bases). The germline gives CDR1 SQVTM, CDR2 ANQGSEA. V lost 6 bases and J lost 8, with 22 bases in between. The CDR3 length is 15 residues. The full variable domain, with the rest looked up from reference TRBV29-1 and TRBJ1-4, is SAVISQKPSRDICQRGTSLTIQCQVDSQVTMMFWYRQQPGQSLTLIATANQGSEATYESGFVIDKFPISRPNLTFSTLTVSNMSPEDSSIYLCSVETLAGHGEKLFFGSGTQLSVL.

To note about this clone: A much larger clone differs by one base, so this may be a read error. CDR3 coding DNA: TGTGCCAGCAGTTACAATGATCAGTTCTTC. Amino acid sequence: CASSYNDQFF. V and J are TRBV28 and TRBJ2-1; no firm D call. This CDR3 contains 10 residues. In germline, CDR1 is MDHEN, CDR2 SYDVKM.

In its sample, this clone was seen a few times. This could be a read error, since a much larger clone is one nucleotide away. The V gene is TRBV19, the J gene TRBJ2-1, with 8 bases lining up with TRBD1. Germline V CDR1 and CDR2: LNHDA, SQIVND (reference sequence). The CDR3 runs to 12 residues. CDR3 amino acids: CACSRGLNEQFF. Here the CDR3 DNA reads TGTGCCTGTAGCAGGGGGCTCAATGAGCAGTTCTTC.

As for this clone: The same CDR3 can be traced to other DNA sequences in this sample. CDR3: CASSLATDGITGELFF. The CDR3 DNA is TGTGCCAGCAGCTTGGCCACGGACGGGATAACTGGGGAGCTGTTTTTT. This chain connects TRBV5-4 to TRBJ2-2; D is possibly TRBD2 (5 bases). In germline, CDR1 is SGHNT, CDR2 YYREEE (reference sequence). The CDR3 spans 16 residues. The V and J ends lost 0 bases and 8 bases respectively, with 17 bases between them.

Regarding this clone: This specimen includes other DNA sequences encoding the same CDR3. V usage is TRBV6-2 or TRBV6-3 and J usage is TRBJ2-7; D remains unclear. Germline V gene lookup returns CDR1 MNHEY and CDR2 SVGEGT. V dropped 6 bases and J dropped 0 bases, with 6 bases sitting between them. CDR3 length: 12 residues. The CDR3 loop reads CASSYNSYEQYF. The CDR3 bases are TGTGCCAGCAGCTATAACTCCTACGAGCAGTACTTC.

This clone turned up a few times. A much larger clonotype is one base distant, so this may be a read error. Within the sample, other DNA sequences also encode this same CDR3. The CDR3 DNA follows: TGTGCCAGTAAGGTCCAGGGACTAGGTGGCGAACAGTACTTC. Translated: CASKVQGLGGEQYF. This chain uses TRBV2 with TRBJ2-7; 8 bases line up with TRBD2. This CDR3 is built from 14 residues. V trimming: 9 bases; J trimming: 10 bases; junction bases outside the gene matches: 17. In germline, CDR1 is SNHLY, CDR2 FYNNEI.

There are many counts of this clone. Compared with germline, one end of the junction differs, possibly owing to a read error. Distinct nucleotide sequences in the sample also encode this CDR3. This sequence joins TRBV27 and TRBJ2-2, with 8 bases aligning to TRBD2. Looked up from germline, CDR1 is MNHEY and CDR2 is SMNVEV (reference sequence). The CDR3 is 16 amino acids. For the CDR3, the DNA is TGTGCCAGCACCCCCCGGGGGGGCATGGGAACCGGGGAGCTGTTCTTT. Translated: CASTPRGGMGTGELFF.

This clone occurred many times. The chain links TRBV18 to TRBJ2-7; 7 bases fit TRBD2. Germline CDR1 reads KGHSH; CDR2 reads LQKENI. V shed 2 bases, J shed 0 bases, and the junction held 4 bases outside the gene matches. The CDR3 extends over 15 amino acids. The CDR3: CASSPGLADSYEQYF. The DNA of the CDR3 is TGTGCCAGCTCACCAGGGCTAGCGGACTCCTACGAGCAGTACTTC. The full variable domain, rest sourced from reference TRBV18 and TRBJ2-7, is NAGVMQNPRHLVRRRGQEARLRCSPMKGHSHVYWYRQLPEEGLKFMVYLQKENIIDESGMPKERFSAEFPKEGPSILRIQQVVRGDSAAYFCASSPGLADSYEQYFGPGTRLTVT.

The table lists this clone with many counts. The rearrangement joins TRBV2 to TRBJ2-5; a weak D match, TRBD2 (6 bases). This CDR3 comprises 12 residues. V lost 4 bases and J 7 bases, leaving 10 bases between the germline ends. CDR1 is SNHLY, CDR2 FYNNEI, per germline. CDR3 sequence reads: CASSGRAGTQYF. The DNA of the CDR3 is TGTGCCAGCAGTGGTCGAGCGGGGACCCAGTACTTC.

Ten or more counts support this clone. The chain carries TRBV13 and TRBJ1-6, with D hard to call. Germline CDR1 and CDR2: PRHDT and FYEKMQ (reference sequence). The CDR3 covers 14 residues. V was shortened by 2 bases and J by 8 bases, with 10 bases between the two germline ends. For the CDR3, the DNA is TGTGCCAGCAGCTTAAATATCTTCGATTCACCCCTCCACTTT. Protein: CASSLNIFDSPLHF.

Many counts were recorded for this clone. DNA for the CDR3: TGCGCCAGCAGCTTAAAGGGGACCTCTGGAAACACCATATATTTT. It yields the protein CASSLKGTSGNTIYF. This sequence joins TRBV5-1 and TRBJ1-3, with a possible D match to TRBD1 (5 bases). The CDR3 totals 15 residues. The V end lost 2 bases, the J end lost 0 bases, and 9 bases lay between the germline ends. CDR1 SGHRS and CDR2 YFSETQ come from the germline V gene.

This clone has just a few counts. The chain's CDR3 is CASSEVGGSGQPQHF. The CDR3 DNA is TGTGCCAGCAGTGAAGTTGGGGGTTCCGGACAGCCCCAGCATTTT. The chain couples TRBV6-1 to TRBJ1-5; weak D call: TRBD1 (5 bases). CDR3 length: 15 residues. V was clipped by 1 base and J by 7 bases, with 14 bases between them. The V gene's germline CDR1 is MNHNS and CDR2 SASEGT.

This clone was observed a few times. The rearrangement links TRBV28 to TRBJ1-1; D remains ambiguous. CDR3 size: 11 residues. V was trimmed by 4 bases and J by 7 bases, leaving 7 bases between them. Germline V gene data show CDR1 as MDHEN and CDR2 as SYDVKM. The CDR3 coding sequence is TGTGCCAGCAGTTATTACAGTGAAGCTTTCTTT. Its translation: CASSYYSEAFF.

In this sample, this clone turned up many times. This chain links TRBV7-3 with TRBJ1-1; no reliable D call. The CDR3 loop spans 13 amino acids. Germline values: CDR1 SGHTA, CDR2 FQGTGA. The ends were cut back, 0 bases at V and 4 bases at J, with 6 bases in the middle. DNA for the CDR3: TGTGCCAGCAGCTTAACATTTGCCACTGAAGCTTTCTTT. Its translation is CASSLTFATEAFF.

This clone has only a few counts. Possible read error: a much larger clone is one base away. The V and J genes are TRBV20-1 and TRBJ2-3; 8 bases line up with TRBD1. This CDR3 is built from 12 residues. The ends lost 5 bases at V and 3 bases at J; junction bases unmatched: 1. Germline CDR1 is DFQATT and CDR2 is SNEGSKA (reference sequence). This CDR3 reads CSAYRGTDTQYF. As DNA, the CDR3 is TGCAGTGCTTACAGGGGGACAGATACGCAGTATTTT.

Many counts were recorded for this clone. The J gene is TRBJ2-3, the V gene TRBV20-1, with 10 bases aligning to TRBD2. The CDR3 loop spans 16 amino acids. CDR1 DFQATT and CDR2 SNEGSKA come from the germline V gene (reference sequence). The V and J ends lost 6 bases and 3 bases, in that order; junction bases with no gene match: 12. CDR3 residues: CSASGRAFGWTDTQYF. The CDR3 DNA reads TGCAGTGCAAGCGGGAGGGCCTTTGGATGGACAGATACGCAGTATTTT.

This clone showed up many times. CDR3 residues: CASTDGGAKRGYEQYF. The CDR3 coding sequence is TGTGCCAGCACCGACGGAGGGGCGAAAAGAGGCTACGAGCAGTACTTC. The rearrangement links TRBV28 to TRBJ2-7, with a possible D match to TRBD2 (6 bases). Germline V gene lookup returns CDR1 MDHEN and CDR2 SYDVKM. The CDR3 sequence is 16 residues long. V lost 7 bases, J lost 3 bases, and 22 bases lay in between.

This clone was picked up many times. The chain uses TRBV5-1 and TRBJ2-3, with 9 bases that match TRBD2. The V segment lost 5 bases and the J segment 6 bases; nucleotides outside the gene matches: 4. Germline V gene data show CDR1 as SGHRS and CDR2 as YFSETQ. This CDR3 contains 13 residues. The CDR3 spells CASSVAGVDTQYF. CDR3 coding DNA: TGCGCCAGCAGTGTAGCGGGAGTGGATACGCAGTATTTT.

This clone was seen at least ten times. The rearrangement joins TRBV19 to TRBJ2-3; weak D call: TRBD1 (6 bases). The CDR3 totals 15 residues. V was shortened by 4 bases and J by 4 bases, with 15 bases between the two germline ends. The germline gives CDR1 LNHDA, CDR2 SQIVND (reference sequence). DNA for the CDR3: TGTGCCAGTAGTAAGGGGGTGAGCTTCGCAGATACGCAGTATTTT. It codes for CASSKGVSFADTQYF.

In regard to this clone: An end of the junction differs from the germline gene, which may be a read error. The chain has TRBV7-8 and TRBJ2-6; weak D call: TRBD1 (5 bases). Germline-derived CDR1 and CDR2 are SGHVS and FQNEAQ. The CDR3 spans 18 residues. CDR3 sequence reads: CASSLAGTTTSGANFLTF. In DNA form, the CDR3 reads TGTGCCAGCAGCTTAGCCGGTACAACGACCTCTGGGGCCAACTTCCTGACTTTC.